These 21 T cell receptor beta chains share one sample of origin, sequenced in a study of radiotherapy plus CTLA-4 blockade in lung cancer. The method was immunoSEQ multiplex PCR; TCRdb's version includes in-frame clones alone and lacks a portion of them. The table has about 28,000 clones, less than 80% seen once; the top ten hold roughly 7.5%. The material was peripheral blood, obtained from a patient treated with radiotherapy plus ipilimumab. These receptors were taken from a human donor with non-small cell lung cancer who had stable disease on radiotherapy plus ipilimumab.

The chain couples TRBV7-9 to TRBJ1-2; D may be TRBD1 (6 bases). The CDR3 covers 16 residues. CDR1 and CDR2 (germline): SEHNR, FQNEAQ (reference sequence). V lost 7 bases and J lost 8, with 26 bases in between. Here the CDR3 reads CASTPTGQTIRTGYTF. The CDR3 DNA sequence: TGTGCCAGCACTCCGACGGGACAAACAATCAGGACCGGCTACACCTTC.

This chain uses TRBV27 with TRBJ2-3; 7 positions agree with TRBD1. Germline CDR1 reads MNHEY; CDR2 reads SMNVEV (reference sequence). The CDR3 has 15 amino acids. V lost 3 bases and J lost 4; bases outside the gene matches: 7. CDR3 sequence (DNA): TGTGCCAGCAGTTTTTCAGGGGGTCTAGCAGATACGCAGTATTTT. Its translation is CASSFSGGLADTQYF.

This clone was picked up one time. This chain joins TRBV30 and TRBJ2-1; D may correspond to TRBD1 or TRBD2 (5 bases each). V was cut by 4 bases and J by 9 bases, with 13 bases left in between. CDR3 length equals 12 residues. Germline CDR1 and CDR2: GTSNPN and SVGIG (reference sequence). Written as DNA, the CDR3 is TGTGCCTGGACTCCCCCGGGGCGTGAGCAGTTCTTC. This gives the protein CAWTPPGREQFF.

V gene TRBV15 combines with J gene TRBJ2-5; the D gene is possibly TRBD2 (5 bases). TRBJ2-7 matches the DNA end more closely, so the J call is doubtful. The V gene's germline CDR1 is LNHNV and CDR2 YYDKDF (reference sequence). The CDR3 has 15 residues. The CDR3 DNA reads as TGTGCCACCAGCAGAGACGAGGGCAGTCATTACGAGCAGTACTTC. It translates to CATSRDEGSHYEQYF.

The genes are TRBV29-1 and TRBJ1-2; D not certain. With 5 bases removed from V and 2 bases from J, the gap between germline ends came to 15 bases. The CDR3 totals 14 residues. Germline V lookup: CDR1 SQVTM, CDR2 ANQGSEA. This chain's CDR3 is CSVQDHPSNYGYTF. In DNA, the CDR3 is TGCAGCGTTCAGGACCATCCTTCGAACTATGGCTACACCTTC.

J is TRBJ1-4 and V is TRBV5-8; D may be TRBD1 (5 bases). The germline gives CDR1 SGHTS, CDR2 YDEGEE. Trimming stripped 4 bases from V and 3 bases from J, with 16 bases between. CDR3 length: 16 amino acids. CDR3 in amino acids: CASSPLFTGSNEKLFF. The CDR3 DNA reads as TGTGCCAGCAGCCCGCTTTTTACAGGCTCTAATGAAAAACTGTTTTTT.

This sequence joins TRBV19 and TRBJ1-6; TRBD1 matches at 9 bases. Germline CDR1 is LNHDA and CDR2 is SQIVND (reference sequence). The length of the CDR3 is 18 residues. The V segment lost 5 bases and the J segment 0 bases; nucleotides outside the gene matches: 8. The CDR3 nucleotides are TGTGCCAGTAGTCTCATGACAGGGGGTAGCTCCTATAATTCACCCCTCCACTTT. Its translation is CASSLMTGGSSYNSPLHF. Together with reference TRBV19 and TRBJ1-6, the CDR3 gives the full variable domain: DGGITQSPKYLFRKEGQNVTLSCEQNLNHDAMYWYRQDPGQGLRLIYYSQIVNDFQKGDIAEGYSVSREKKESFPLTVTSAQKNPTAFYLCASSLMTGGSSYNSPLHFGNGTRLTVT.

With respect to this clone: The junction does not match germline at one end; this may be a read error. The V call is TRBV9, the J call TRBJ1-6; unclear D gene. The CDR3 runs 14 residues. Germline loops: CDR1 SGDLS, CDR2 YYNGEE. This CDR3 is CASTVEPSNSPLHF. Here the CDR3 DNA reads TGTGCCAGCACCGTAGAACCTTCTAATTCACCCCTCCACTTT.

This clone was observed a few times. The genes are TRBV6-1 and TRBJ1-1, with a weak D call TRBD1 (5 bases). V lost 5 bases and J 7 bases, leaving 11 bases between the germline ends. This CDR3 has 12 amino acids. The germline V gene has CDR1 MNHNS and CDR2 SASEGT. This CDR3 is CASSYAGGEAFF. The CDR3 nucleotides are TGTGCCAGCAGTTATGCCGGGGGTGAAGCTTTCTTT.

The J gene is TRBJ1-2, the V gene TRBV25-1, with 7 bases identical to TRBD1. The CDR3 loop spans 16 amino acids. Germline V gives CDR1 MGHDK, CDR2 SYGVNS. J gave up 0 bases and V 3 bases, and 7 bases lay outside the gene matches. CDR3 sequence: CASSDPHRGANYGYTF. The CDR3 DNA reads TGTGCCAGCAGTGACCCCCACAGGGGAGCTAACTATGGCTACACCTTC.

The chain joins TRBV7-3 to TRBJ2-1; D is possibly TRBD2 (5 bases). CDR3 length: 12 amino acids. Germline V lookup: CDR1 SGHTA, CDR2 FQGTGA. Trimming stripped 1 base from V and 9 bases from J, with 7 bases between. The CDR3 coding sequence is TGTGCCAGCAGCTTAATGGGGAGTGAGCAGTTCTTC. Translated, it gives CASSLMGSEQFF.

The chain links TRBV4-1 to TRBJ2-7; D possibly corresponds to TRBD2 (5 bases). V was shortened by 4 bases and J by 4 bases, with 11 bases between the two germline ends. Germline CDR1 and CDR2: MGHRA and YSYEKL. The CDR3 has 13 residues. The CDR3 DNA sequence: TGCGCCAGCAGCCGGACTGAACAGTACGAGCAGTACTTC. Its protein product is CASSRTEQYEQYF.

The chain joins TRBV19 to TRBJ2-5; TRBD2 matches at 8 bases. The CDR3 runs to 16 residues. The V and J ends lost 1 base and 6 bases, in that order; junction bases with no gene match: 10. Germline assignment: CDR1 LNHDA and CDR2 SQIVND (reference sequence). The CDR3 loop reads CASSIASAGVFKTQYF. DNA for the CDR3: TGTGCCAGTAGTATAGCTTCAGCGGGGGTATTTAAGACCCAGTACTTC.

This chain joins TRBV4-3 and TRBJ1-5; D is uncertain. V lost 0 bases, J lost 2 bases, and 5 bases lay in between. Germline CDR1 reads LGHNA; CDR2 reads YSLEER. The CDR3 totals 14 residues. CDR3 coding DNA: TGCGCCAGCAGCCAAGATGGGGGCAATCAGCCCCAGCATTTT. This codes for CASSQDGGNQPQHF.

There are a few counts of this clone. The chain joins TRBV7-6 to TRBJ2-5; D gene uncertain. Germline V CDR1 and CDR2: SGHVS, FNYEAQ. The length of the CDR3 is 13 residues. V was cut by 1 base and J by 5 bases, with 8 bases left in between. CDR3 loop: CASSLEGPETQYF. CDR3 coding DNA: TGTGCCAGCAGCTTAGAAGGGCCGGAGACCCAGTACTTC.

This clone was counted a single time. CDR3 in amino acids: CASSLPGWTGEETQYF. The CDR3 DNA is TGTGCCAGCAGTCTACCGGGGTGGACAGGGGAGGAGACCCAGTACTTC. The chain carries TRBV28 and TRBJ2-5; 9 nucleotides line up with TRBD1. The trim removed 5 bases at V and 5 bases at J, leaving 12 bases unmatched. Germline V CDR1 and CDR2: MDHEN, SYDVKM. The CDR3 length is 16 residues.

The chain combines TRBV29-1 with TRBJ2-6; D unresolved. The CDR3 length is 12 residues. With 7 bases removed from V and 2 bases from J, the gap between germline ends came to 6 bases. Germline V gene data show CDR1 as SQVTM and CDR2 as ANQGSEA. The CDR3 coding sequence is TGCAGCGGGGGAACTGGGGCCAACGTCCTGACTTTC. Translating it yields CSGGTGANVLTF.

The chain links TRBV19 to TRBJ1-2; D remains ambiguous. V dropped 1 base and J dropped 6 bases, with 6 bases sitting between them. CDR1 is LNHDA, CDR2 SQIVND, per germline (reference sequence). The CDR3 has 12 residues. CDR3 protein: CASSIVGDGYTF. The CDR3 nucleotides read TGTGCCAGTAGTATAGTAGGCGATGGCTACACCTTC. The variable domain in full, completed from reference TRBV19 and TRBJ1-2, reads DGGITQSPKYLFRKEGQNVTLSCEQNLNHDAMYWYRQDPGQGLRLIYYSQIVNDFQKGDIAEGYSVSREKKESFPLTVTSAQKNPTAFYLCASSIVGDGYTFGSGTRLTVV.

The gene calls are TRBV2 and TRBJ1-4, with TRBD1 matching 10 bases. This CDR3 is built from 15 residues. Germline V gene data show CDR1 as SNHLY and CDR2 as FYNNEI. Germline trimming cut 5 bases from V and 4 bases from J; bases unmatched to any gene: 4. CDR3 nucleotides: TGTGCCAGCAGTTATGGACAGGGGGGTAATGAAAAACTGTTTTTT. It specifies CASSYGQGGNEKLFF.

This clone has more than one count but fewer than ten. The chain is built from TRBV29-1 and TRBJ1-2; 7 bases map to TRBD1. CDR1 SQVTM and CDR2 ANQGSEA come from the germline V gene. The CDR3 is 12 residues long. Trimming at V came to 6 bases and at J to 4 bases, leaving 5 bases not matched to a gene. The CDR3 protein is CSVGTDSYGYTF. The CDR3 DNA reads TGCAGCGTAGGGACAGACAGCTATGGCTACACCTTC.

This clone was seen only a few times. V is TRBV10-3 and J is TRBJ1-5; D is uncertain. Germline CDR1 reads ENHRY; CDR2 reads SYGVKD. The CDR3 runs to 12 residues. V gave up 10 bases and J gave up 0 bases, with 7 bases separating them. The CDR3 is CASDNSNQPQHF. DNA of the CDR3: TGTGCCAGCGACAATAGCAATCAGCCCCAGCATTTT.